This T cell receptor beta chain was captured in a study of blood T cell repertoires in COVID-19. It was during active infection that Seattle patients were enrolled and then longitudinally followed. TCRdb keeps only in-frame clones here, not all; method: immunoSEQ multiplex PCR. The table lists 200,000 to 300,000 clones, around 85% of them singletons. Sequenced input: peripheral blood. This sequence was found in a man aged 50 to 60 with COVID-19, enrolled during active disease.

CDR3 in DNA: TGCGCCAGCAGCAGGGGACAGATCTCTGGGGCCAACGTCCTGACTTTC. Translating it yields CASSRGQISGANVLTF. V usage is TRBV5-1 and J usage is TRBJ2-6; 7 positions match TRBD1. The CDR3 loop spans 16 amino acids. The germline gives CDR1 SGHRS, CDR2 YFSETQ. V was clipped by 4 bases and J by 0 bases; unmatched bases: 4.